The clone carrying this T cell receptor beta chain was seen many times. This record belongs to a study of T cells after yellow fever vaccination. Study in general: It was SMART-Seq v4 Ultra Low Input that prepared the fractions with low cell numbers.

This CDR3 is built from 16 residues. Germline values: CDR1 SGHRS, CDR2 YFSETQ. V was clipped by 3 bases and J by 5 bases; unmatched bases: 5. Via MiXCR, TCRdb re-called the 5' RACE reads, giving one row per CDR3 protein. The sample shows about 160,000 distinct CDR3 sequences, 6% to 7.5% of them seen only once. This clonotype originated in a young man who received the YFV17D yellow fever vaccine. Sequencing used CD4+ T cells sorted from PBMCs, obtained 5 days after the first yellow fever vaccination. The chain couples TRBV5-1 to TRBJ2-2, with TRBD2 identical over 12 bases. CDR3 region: CASSYLAGGPTGELFF. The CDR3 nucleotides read TGCGCCAGCAGCTACCTAGCGGGGGGGCCGACCGGGGAGCTGTTTTTT.